The 26 T cell receptor beta chains below were found in one sample sequenced in a study of vaccination and CD4 T cells after COVID-19 (dated by TCRdb to about 2022). This specimen's treatment or condition label, per the study, means: roughly ten-day PBMC culture with coronavirus spike peptide pools or control peptides (ViraFEST assay). Their specific antigens are unknown. Library generation was performed with PCR. Sequencing was performed on an Illumina iSeq 100. DNA from cultured CD4+ T cells underwent TCR sequencing with the Oncomine TCR Beta short-read assay at the Johns Hopkins FTIC core. In-frame beta chains were kept once TCRdb had trimmed the public reads at Q25 with fastp and called clones with MiXCR. Rows merge per CDR3 protein into single entries with the most common DNA and genes. The sample profile shows about 13,000 distinct CDR3 sequences; roughly 53% of them were found once. About an eighth of the sample is in the top ten clones.

Sequencing used CD4+ T cells from blood, cultured in vitro. The receptors shown here come from a human donor who had recovered from COVID-19.

J is TRBJ1-2 and V is TRBV7-2, with 8 bases that match TRBD1. Germline V gives CDR1 SGHTA, CDR2 FQGNSA. The CDR3 is made up of 14 amino acids. J lost 4 bases, V lost 5 bases, and 6 bases had no gene match. CDR3 DNA sequence: TGTGCCAGCAGCCCGGACAGGGTAATCTATGGCTACACCTTC. Protein sequence: CASSPDRVIYGYTF.

Here the CDR3 reads CASSVPDRGATEAFF. The DNA of the CDR3 is TGTGCCAGCAGTGTCCCTGACAGGGGAGCCACTGAAGCTTTCTTT. The chain links TRBV6-1 to TRBJ1-1; TRBD1 agrees at 8 bases. This CDR3 is built from 15 residues. J gave up 4 bases and V 4 bases, and 8 bases lay outside the gene matches. The germline V gene has CDR1 MNHNS and CDR2 SASEGT.

The rearrangement joins TRBV20-1 to TRBJ2-5; 10 nucleotides align to TRBD2. Germline trimming cut 3 bases from V and 3 bases from J; bases unmatched to any gene: 7. The CDR3 sequence is 15 residues long. Germline assignment: CDR1 DFQATT and CDR2 SNEGSKA (reference sequence). The CDR3 bases are TGCAGTGCTAGGTCCGGGACTAGCGCCGAAGAGACCCAGTACTTC. Translated: CSARSGTSAEETQYF.

The V gene is TRBV20-1, the J gene TRBJ2-3; the match to TRBD2 covers 7 bases. The CDR3 contains 13 residues. V shed 6 bases, J shed 4 bases, and the junction held 7 bases outside the gene matches. Germline V gene lookup returns CDR1 DFQATT and CDR2 SNEGSKA (reference sequence). CDR3 protein: CSARREAPDTQYF. Written as DNA, the CDR3 is TGCAGTGCCCGCCGGGAGGCCCCAGATACGCAGTATTTT.

The V call is TRBV12-3 or TRBV12-4, the J call TRBJ2-5; possible D gene TRBD2, 6 bases. This CDR3 contains 15 residues. V lost 3 bases to trimming and J lost 4 bases, with 15 bases between them. CDR3 DNA: TGTGCCAGCAGTTTGGGGACTCACGAGGGAGAGACCCAGTACTTC. Protein product: CASSLGTHEGETQYF.

The chain links TRBV10-3 to TRBJ2-7, with 10 bases aligning to TRBD1. Germline V gene sequence: CDR1 ENHRY, CDR2 SYGVKD. V lost 6 bases and J lost 5; bases outside the gene matches: 10. The CDR3 length is 15 residues. CDR3 sequence: CAIRASGDRGNEQYF. CDR3 DNA: TGTGCCATCAGAGCTAGTGGGGACAGGGGAAACGAGCAGTACTTC.

The V gene is TRBV28, the J gene TRBJ2-2, with D possibly TRBD1 on 7 matching bases. The V gene's germline CDR1 is MDHEN and CDR2 SYDVKM. V was shortened by 4 bases and J by 0 bases, with 12 bases between the two germline ends. The CDR3 length is 16 residues. The CDR3: CASSSRGTANTGELFF. The CDR3 nucleotides are TGTGCCAGCAGTTCTCGGGGGACAGCGAACACCGGGGAGCTGTTTTTT. Supplemented by reference TRBV28 and TRBJ2-2, the full variable domain reads DVKVTQSSRYLVKRTGEKVFLECVQDMDHENMFWYRQDPGLGLRLIYFSYDVKMKEKGDIPEGYSVSREKKERFSLILESASTNQTSMYLCASSSRGTANTGELFFGEGSRLTVL.

This chain uses TRBV5-4 with TRBJ1-2; 8 bases agree with TRBD1. Germline V gene lookup returns CDR1 SGHNT and CDR2 YYREEE (reference sequence). CDR3 length equals 15 residues. Trimming removed 2 bases from V and 5 bases from J; junction bases left unmatched: 8. The DNA of the CDR3 is TGTGCCAGCAGCTTAAGGGACAGGCGGTTATATGGCTACACCTTC. Encoded protein: CASSLRDRRLYGYTF.

The rearrangement uses TRBV28 and TRBJ1-2, with D possibly TRBD1 on 6 matching bases. V was shortened by 2 bases and J by 7 bases, with 11 bases between the two germline ends. This CDR3 has 13 amino acids. Germline assignment: CDR1 MDHEN and CDR2 SYDVKM. CDR3 nucleotides: TGTGCCAGCAGTTTAATCGTGGGGGCTGGCTACACCTTC. Translating it yields CASSLIVGAGYTF.

This clonotype has a handful of counts. This chain uses TRBV20-1 with TRBJ2-5; no definite D call. V was clipped by 5 bases and J by 5 bases, with 6 bases between them. The CDR3 has 10 residues. CDR1 is DFQATT, CDR2 SNEGSKA, per germline (reference sequence). CDR3 loop: CSAGKETQYF. As DNA, the CDR3 is TGCAGTGCTGGGAAGGAGACCCAGTACTTC.

The chain joins TRBV3-1 to TRBJ2-1; D is unresolved. CDR3 length: 15 residues. V lost 0 bases and J 3 bases, leaving 9 bases between the germline ends. Germline V gene data show CDR1 as LGHDT and CDR2 as YNNKEL (reference sequence). Here the CDR3 reads CASSQEGKLYNEQFF. The CDR3 bases are TGTGCCAGCAGCCAAGAAGGGAAACTCTACAATGAGCAGTTCTTC.

The rearrangement joins TRBV25-1 to TRBJ2-5; tentative D call: TRBD2 (6 bases). The CDR3 runs to 17 residues. CDR1 and CDR2 (germline): MGHDK, SYGVNS. V lost 3 bases and J 2 bases, leaving 19 bases between the germline ends. CDR3 sequence reads: CASSDPYGLRGQETQYF. The CDR3 DNA is TGTGCCAGCAGTGACCCCTACGGGTTGCGGGGACAAGAGACCCAGTACTTC.

The gene calls are TRBV6-2 or TRBV6-3 and TRBJ2-7; TRBD2 matches at 8 bases. V shed 2 bases and J 1 base; nucleotides not matched to a gene: 4. Germline CDR1 and CDR2: MNHEY and SVGEGT. The CDR3 is 15 amino acids. The CDR3 reads CASSYGLAGSYEQYF. The DNA for the CDR3 is TGTGCCAGCAGTTACGGTCTAGCGGGTTCCTACGAGCAGTACTTC.

V is TRBV5-1 and J is TRBJ2-2; D gene ambiguous. This CDR3 region has 13 residues. Germline assignment: CDR1 SGHRS and CDR2 YFSETQ. The V end lost 4 bases, the J end lost 6 bases, and 10 bases lay between the germline ends. This chain's CDR3 is CASSPPRSGELFF. For the CDR3, the DNA is TGCGCCAGCAGCCCTCCCCGCTCCGGGGAGCTGTTTTTT.

V is TRBV27 and J is TRBJ1-2; no clear D. Germline assignment: CDR1 MNHEY and CDR2 SMNVEV (reference sequence). Trimming took off 3 bases at V and 4 bases at J, with 9 bases between the two ends. The CDR3 has 13 residues. CDR3 DNA sequence: TGTGCCAGCAGTTTGAGGGCAGCCTATGGCTACACCTTC. This sequence encodes CASSLRAAYGYTF.

The chain uses TRBV7-3 and TRBJ2-2, with D possibly being TRBD2 (6 bases). In germline, CDR1 is SGHTA, CDR2 FQGTGA. The CDR3 loop spans 15 amino acids. Trimming cost V 5 bases and J 5 bases, with 15 bases left between them. CDR3 region: CASSLGGARTGELFF. CDR3 in DNA: TGTGCCAGCAGCCTGGGGGGAGCTAGGACCGGGGAGCTGTTTTTT.

This clonotype was seen more than once but under ten times. The rearrangement links TRBV24-1 to TRBJ2-3, with D perhaps matching TRBD2 (5 bases). The germline V and J ends were trimmed by 4 bases and 8 bases, with 15 bases remaining between them. CDR1 and CDR2 (germline): KGHDR, SFDVKD. This CDR3 has 14 amino acids. CDR3 in DNA: TGTGCCACCAGTGACACCCCGGCGGCGGGTACGCAGTATTTT. Its translation: CATSDTPAAGTQYF.

The V call is TRBV30, the J call TRBJ2-5; D is undetermined. CDR3 size: 14 residues. V lost 0 bases and J 0 bases, leaving 8 bases between the germline ends. Germline V gene lookup returns CDR1 GTSNPN and CDR2 SVGIG (reference sequence). CDR3 sequence (DNA): TGTGCCTGGAGTGTTCTAGGGTACCAAGAGACCCAGTACTTC. Its protein product is CAWSVLGYQETQYF.

The V and J genes are TRBV20-1 and TRBJ2-1, with D possibly matching TRBD2 (5 bases). The CDR3 extends over 14 amino acids. With 6 bases removed from V and 5 bases from J, the gap between germline ends came to 17 bases. Germline loops: CDR1 DFQATT, CDR2 SNEGSKA (reference sequence). CDR3 sequence: CSAKLWENDNEQFF. The CDR3 nucleotides read TGCAGTGCCAAGTTGTGGGAGAATGACAATGAGCAGTTCTTC.

This chain joins TRBV7-2 and TRBJ1-5; D unresolved. V dropped 5 bases and J dropped 0 bases, with 17 bases sitting between them. Germline CDR1 is SGHTA and CDR2 is FQGNSA. This CDR3 contains 17 residues. The CDR3 nucleotides are TGTGCCAGCAGCAAAGGGCCGACGTCTTATAGCAATCAGCCCCAGCATTTT. Its translation: CASSKGPTSYSNQPQHF.

This chain uses TRBV20-1 with TRBJ2-3; the match to TRBD2 covers 7 bases. This CDR3 is built from 13 residues. The V segment lost 6 bases and the J segment 2 bases; nucleotides outside the gene matches: 5. The germline V gene has CDR1 DFQATT and CDR2 SNEGSKA (reference sequence). The CDR3 loop reads CSAPGGSTDTQYF. CDR3 nucleotides: TGCAGTGCCCCGGGGGGATCCACAGATACGCAGTATTTT.

This chain connects TRBV7-8 to TRBJ1-4, with 7 bases matching TRBD1. After removal of 2 bases from V and 8 bases from J, the junction contained 11 bases not matched to a gene. Germline V gene sequence: CDR1 SGHVS, CDR2 FQNEAQ. There are 16 residues in the CDR3. The CDR3 coding sequence is TGTGCCAGCAGCTTAAGGACAGGCGAAGGAGGGGAAAAACTGTTTTTT. Protein: CASSLRTGEGGEKLFF.

The J gene is TRBJ1-2, the V gene TRBV12-3 or TRBV12-4; D uncertain. V lost 8 bases and J lost 0, with 7 bases in between. This CDR3 contains 12 residues. CDR3 bases: TGTGCCAGCGCTGCTTCTAACTATGGCTACACCTTC. It is translated as CASAASNYGYTF.

The chain recombines TRBV20-1 with TRBJ2-3; D gene unclear. The V gene's germline CDR1 is DFQATT and CDR2 SNEGSKA (reference sequence). The CDR3 covers 13 residues. With 4 bases removed from V and 4 bases from J, the gap between germline ends came to 12 bases. CDR3 nucleotides: TGCAGTGCTAACCTAGGCCCCTCAGATACGCAGTATTTT. This encodes CSANLGPSDTQYF.

This chain uses TRBV7-3 with TRBJ2-5, with TRBD1 matching over 9 bases. Per the germline V gene, CDR1 is SGHTA and CDR2 is FQGTGA. V was clipped by 6 bases and J by 4 bases; unmatched bases: 9. The length of the CDR3 is 15 residues. The CDR3 DNA reads TGTGCCAGCAGTACCGGGACAGGGATGTTAGAGACCCAGTACTTC. It yields the protein CASSTGTGMLETQYF.

This clonotype occurred a few times. The chain uses TRBV20-1 and TRBJ2-2, with D possibly called TRBD1 or TRBD2 (5 bases each). Germline V lookup: CDR1 DFQATT, CDR2 SNEGSKA (reference sequence). This CDR3 spans 14 amino acids. V gave up 4 bases and J gave up 4 bases, with 13 bases separating them. The CDR3 region is CSANRDGFTGELFF. The CDR3 nucleotides read TGCAGTGCTAACCGGGACGGGTTCACCGGGGAGCTGTTTTTT.